The entry below describes one TCR beta chain. The repertoire was sequenced with immunoSEQ multiplex PCR; TCRdb's copy has only in-frame clones and lacks some. The sample has 11,000 to 15,000 clones, approximately 80% seen once; the top ten hold roughly an eighth. The length of the CDR3 is 18 residues. V lost 6 bases to trimming and J lost 0 bases, with 23 bases between them. Germline CDR1 SNHLY, CDR2 FYNNEI. This entry is derived from a study of technical replicates of blood from a handful of donors. The source is a human donor in good health. Material: PBMCs. The chain employs TRBV2 and TRBJ1-2, with D possibly TRBD1 on 5 matching bases. Written as DNA, the CDR3 is TGTGCCAGCAGCGGAACGACAGAGAATGAAATCCCTAACTATGGCTACACCTTC. This gives the protein CASSGTTENEIPNYGYTF. Using reference TRBV2 and TRBJ1-2 for the parts outside the CDR3, the full variable domain is EPEVTQTPSHQVTQMGQEVILRCVPISNHLYFYWYRQILGQKVEFLVSFYNNEISEKSEIFDDQFSVERPDGSNFTLKIRSTKLEDSAMYFCASSGTTENEIPNYGYTFGSGTRLTVV.